This T cell receptor beta chain was obtained from a study of PD-1 blockade in mismatch repair-deficient tumors. Looking at the study overall: Patients had around 12 mismatch repair-deficient cancer types, all previously treated and progressing. Points from the study as a whole: Tumor-resident clones, often absent from pretreatment blood, expanded after pembrolizumab and then contracted.

Some clones are missing from TCRdb's copy, which holds only in-frame ones; the method was immunoSEQ multiplex PCR. The sample shows 40,000 to 60,000 clones, around 80% of them seen only once. As regards this clone: The antigen remains unidentified.

Germline-derived CDR1 and CDR2 are LNHDA and SQIVND (reference sequence). V lost 10 bases and J lost 0; bases outside the gene matches: 12. The CDR3 extends over 18 amino acids. PCR or immunohistochemistry showed mismatch repair deficiency in every enrolled patient. TCRs were sequenced from a few patients responding to pembrolizumab. The sample was peripheral blood, taken 4 weeks after starting pembrolizumab. The chain has TRBV19 and TRBJ2-1; TRBD2 agrees at 13 bases. This clonotype was sampled from an adult with mismatch repair-deficient cancer. For the CDR3, the DNA is TGTGCCACTGGTGGGACTAGCGGGGATGGGAGCTCCTACAATGAGCAGTTCTTC. As protein: CATGGTSGDGSSYNEQFF.